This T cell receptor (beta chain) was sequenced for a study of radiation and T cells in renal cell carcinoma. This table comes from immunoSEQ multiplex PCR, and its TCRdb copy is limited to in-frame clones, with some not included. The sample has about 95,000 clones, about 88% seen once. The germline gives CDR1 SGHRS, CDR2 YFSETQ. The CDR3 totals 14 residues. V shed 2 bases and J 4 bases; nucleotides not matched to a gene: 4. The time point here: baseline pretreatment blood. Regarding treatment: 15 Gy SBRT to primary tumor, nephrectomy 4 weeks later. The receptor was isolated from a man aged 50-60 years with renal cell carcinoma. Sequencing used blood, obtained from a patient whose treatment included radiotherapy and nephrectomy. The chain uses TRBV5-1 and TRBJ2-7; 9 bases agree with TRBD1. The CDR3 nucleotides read TGCGCCAGCAGCTTAACAGGGGGCGATTACGAGCAGTACTTC. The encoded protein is CASSLTGGDYEQYF.